The 3 T cell receptor beta chains listed next were all sequenced from one sample in a study of molecular identifiers for immune sequencing clone quantification. TCRdb passed the PCR reads through MiXCR, listing each CDR3 protein once. Of under 650,000 distinct CDR3 sequences listed, approximately 20% are singletons. Material: naive CD8+ T cells from blood, with Jurkat cell RNA spiked in. Subset specified: FACS-sorted CD8+CD4-CCR7+CD45RA+ naive T cells. Every receptor here comes from a human donor in good health. Some libraries in this study had Jurkat cell RNA spiked in.

Ten or more counts support this clonotype. This chain uses TRBV29-1 with TRBJ2-7; possible D gene TRBD1, 6 bases. This CDR3 contains 13 residues. The germline V gene encodes CDR1 SQVTM and CDR2 ANQGSEA. Deletions cut 7 bases from V and 4 bases from J, with 17 bases between. DNA for the CDR3: TGCAGCGCTAGAACAGGGTCGGGTTACGAGCAGTACTTC. Protein: CSARTGSGYEQYF.

Ten or more counts support this clonotype. The chain employs TRBV25-1 and TRBJ1-1; D not certain. This CDR3 is built from 14 residues. Trimming stripped 3 bases from V and 4 bases from J, with 12 bases between. Germline values: CDR1 MGHDK, CDR2 SYGVNS. CDR3 sequence (DNA): TGTGCCAGCAGTGATTATGGGGAGGGCACTGAAGCTTTCTTT. Protein sequence: CASSDYGEGTEAFF.

This clonotype came up many times. The gene calls are TRBV29-1 and TRBJ2-7; a possible D gene is TRBD1 (5 bases). From germline, CDR1 is SQVTM and CDR2 ANQGSEA. The CDR3 sequence is 12 residues long. V shed 4 bases and J shed 2 bases, with 9 bases lying between them. The CDR3 is CSVVAGPYEQYF. DNA of the CDR3: TGCAGCGTTGTTGCAGGGCCCTACGAGCAGTACTTC.